This TCR beta chain was identified during a study of CD8 T cells in ankylosing spondylitis. V gave up 0 bases and J gave up 6 bases, with 19 bases separating them. CDR3 size: 17 residues. Per germline, CDR1 SGHRS and CDR2 YFSETQ. This clonotype was counted at least ten times. What it binds is not known. Library preparation for TCR beta used quantitative 5'-RACE with molecular barcodes. A single record per CDR3 protein comes from TCRdb applying MiXCR to the 5' RACE reads. This table has approximately 60,000 distinct CDR3 sequences, 6.2% appearing once. Study-level findings and limits: Made up of roughly 8 highly homologous variants, a TCR beta motif appeared characteristic of ankylosing spondylitis blood. Clones tied to disease were said to be significantly enriched in matched ankylosing spondylitis synovial fluid.

The genes are TRBV5-1 and TRBJ2-1, with D perhaps given as TRBD1 or TRBD2 (5 bases each). The receptor comes from a male donor with ankylosing spondylitis. The sample consisted of synovial fluid, either unsorted or a sorted T cell fraction (not recorded which). The CDR3 DNA reads TGCGCCAGCAGCTTGGGTGGGGGTGCTGATGGTAGCAATGAGCAGTTCTTC. Amino acid sequence: CASSLGGGADGSNEQFF.